This T cell receptor (beta chain) emerged from a study of type 1 and type 2 diabetes patients. The V and J ends lost 0 bases and 7 bases respectively, with 18 bases between them. The CDR3 sequence is 16 residues long. Germline values: CDR1 LNHDA, CDR2 SQIVND (reference sequence). Genomic DNA was the PCR template. Amplification of the beta chain CDR3 used 30 forward and 13 reverse multiplex primers. MiXCR was run by TCRdb on the multiplex PCR reads, yielding one entry per CDR3 protein. The sample lists some 250,000 distinct CDR3 sequences; roughly 48% were seen once. The gene calls are TRBV19 and TRBJ1-2; no reliable D call. The sequenced sample consisted of peripheral blood mononuclear cells (PBMCs). The clonotype originates from a man younger than 35 with type 2 diabetes. The CDR3 DNA is TGTGCCAGTAGTATAGATCGGTCCGAACTGTCCAGTGGCTACACCTTC. Protein product: CASSIDRSELSSGYTF.